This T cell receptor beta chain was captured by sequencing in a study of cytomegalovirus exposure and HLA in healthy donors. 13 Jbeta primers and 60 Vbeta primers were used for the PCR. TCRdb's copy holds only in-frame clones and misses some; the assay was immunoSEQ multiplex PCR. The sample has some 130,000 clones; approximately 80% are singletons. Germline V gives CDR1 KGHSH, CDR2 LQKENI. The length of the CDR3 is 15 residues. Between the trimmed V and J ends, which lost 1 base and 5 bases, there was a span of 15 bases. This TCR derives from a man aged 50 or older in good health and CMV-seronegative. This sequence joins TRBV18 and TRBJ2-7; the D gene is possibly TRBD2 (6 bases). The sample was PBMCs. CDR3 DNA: TGTGCCAGCTCACCACAGGGTTCCGGAGGGGACGAGCAGTACTTC. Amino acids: CASSPQGSGGDEQYF.